This T cell receptor beta chain was identified in a study of blood T cell repertoires in COVID-19 (dated by TCRdb to between 2020 and 2021). Study-level background: Collaborator samples came from the United States, Italy and Spain and covered acute and convalescent phases of COVID-19. The prospective study material was composed of cDNA or gDNA derived from T cells, B-cell-depleted T cells, or PBMCs. Deeply sampled blood TCRbeta repertoires from subjects exposed to, actively infected with, or recovered from COVID-19 were included in the dataset. The repertoires were released in a freely available public database meant as a resource for research on the immune response to SARS-CoV-2. The samples were drawn from the first 160 participants of the ongoing ImmuneRACE study and from some 1,300 subjects provided by 6 global collaborators. The sample metadata nearly always contained a de-identified subject ID, COVID-19 status, age in years and sex. HLA class I and class II types, where available, came from metadata supplied by the sample provider rather than from assay-based typing.

For this clone: Its cognate antigen has yet to be identified. Base qualities are not recorded, but no much larger clone differs from it by a single base.

The germline V gene specifies MGHRA as CDR1 and YSYEKL as CDR2. The CDR3 holds 20 amino acids from the cysteine to the phenylalanine. Of the read, only the CDR3 DNA is kept; its 60 bases are in frame from base 1. V lost 6 bases and J lost 0 bases, and the count of bases not matched to a germline gene is 18. Broad study findings and their caveats: The quantity of clinical and demographic metadata differed by source and by participant and was supplied without curation.

The immunoSEQ Assay, a bias-controlled multiplex PCR, was used to amplify TCRbeta CDR3 regions from genomic DNA. As for the original processing: Within the assay, amplification of reference gene primers was used to estimate how many nucleated cells each sample contained. To quantify the absolute abundance of each unique TCRbeta CDR3 rearrangement, sequence reads were collapsed and filtered. For each sample, productive Simpson clonality was calculated as the square root of Simpson's diversity index over productive rearrangements. The immuneACCESS repertoire file appears here via TCRdb, limited to in-frame rearrangements. These files lack a portion of the clones; in checked studies, under half of the deficit traces to unresolved V genes, and the cause of the others is not known. V and J calls and clone size come straight from that table; D and trimming were deduced from the DNA. Counted in this sample were around 100,000 clones; approximately 69% of them appeared once. Roughly 6.2% of the sample rests with the top ten.

The collaborating institutions used their own protocols to collect whole blood in K2EDTA tubes. For TCRbeta analysis, collaborator samples were shipped as frozen whole blood, as isolated PBMCs, or as DNA extracted from either sample type. This receptor was taken from an elderly man with acute or convalescent COVID-19. The sample was peripheral blood. The sequence joins TRBV4-1 to TRBJ1-1; the junction holds 11 bases that match TRBD1. The bases read TGCGCCAGCAGTACATATTCGCGGCCCGGGACAGGGGGATTGAACACTGAAGCTTTCTTT. This translates into CASSTYSRPGTGGLNTEAFF.